These T cell receptor beta chains were read from a single sample in a study of blood T cell repertoires in COVID-19. Some clones are missing from TCRdb's copy, which holds only in-frame ones; the method was immunoSEQ multiplex PCR. The profile covers approximately 30,000 clones, with about 80% appearing a single time and nearly 40% taken by the ten largest. Sequencing input: peripheral blood. The receptors were sampled from a man between 65 and 85 years old with acute or convalescent COVID-19. CDR3s include the opening cysteine and the closing phenylalanine or tryptophan. Fields, in order: clone size, V gene, D gene, J gene, CDR3 protein, CDR3 DNA. D genes are given only for firm matches. For some rows the clone size is stated as once, few or many, or as a class when expanded; others skip it.

abundance: -; v_gene: TRBV10-3; d_gene: -; j_gene: TRBJ1-5; CDR3aa: CAISESGGDQPQHF; CDR3nt: TGTGCCATCAGTGAGTCTGGAGGCGATCAGCCCCAGCATTTT
abundance: -; v_gene: TRBV9; d_gene: -; j_gene: TRBJ1-3; CDR3aa: CASSPRQVSSGNTIYF; CDR3nt: TGTGCCAGCAGCCCTCGACAGGTTAGCTCTGGAAACACCATATATTTT
abundance: -; v_gene: TRBV5-6; d_gene: TRBD2; j_gene: TRBJ2-3; CDR3aa: CASTPGASGSGDTQYF; CDR3nt: TGTGCCAGCACCCCGGGGGCTAGCGGGAGCGGTGATACGCAGTATTTT
abundance: once; v_gene: TRBV27; d_gene: -; j_gene: TRBJ1-1; CDR3aa: CASRAGSTEAFF; CDR3nt: TGTGCCAGCAGAGCCGGGTCCACTGAAGCTTTCTTT
abundance: -; v_gene: TRBV11-1; d_gene: TRBD1; j_gene: TRBJ1-1; CDR3aa: CASSQANRGMNTEAFF; CDR3nt: TGTGCCAGCAGTCAAGCCAACAGGGGCATGAACACTGAAGCTTTCTTT
abundance: once; v_gene: TRBV5-1; d_gene: -; j_gene: TRBJ1-1; CDR3aa: CASSPIIQGNTEAFF; CDR3nt: TGCGCCAGCAGCCCCATTATTCAGGGGAACACTGAAGCTTTCTTT
abundance: once; v_gene: TRBV6-5; d_gene: TRBD2; j_gene: TRBJ2-3; CDR3aa: CASRPLSGGQDTQYF; CDR3nt: TGTGCCAGCAGACCACTTAGCGGGGGCCAGGATACGCAGTATTTT
abundance: once; v_gene: TRBV6-2/TRBV6-3; d_gene: TRBD2; j_gene: TRBJ2-7; CDR3aa: CASSLLRLAGDREQYF; CDR3nt: TGTGCCAGCAGTCTTCTCCGACTAGCGGGAGATCGGGAGCAGTACTTC
abundance: few; v_gene: TRBV5-1; d_gene: -; j_gene: TRBJ2-1; CDR3aa: CASSSSQGPAGRNEQFF; CDR3nt: TGCGCCAGCAGCTCCTCTCAGGGGCCGGCAGGGCGGAATGAGCAGTTCTTC
abundance: medium-sized; v_gene: TRBV15; d_gene: TRBD1; j_gene: TRBJ1-4; CDR3aa: CATSTGTGDEKLFF; CDR3nt: TGTGCCACCAGTACCGGGACAGGGGATGAAAAACTGTTTTTT
abundance: -; v_gene: TRBV18; d_gene: -; j_gene: TRBJ2-5; CDR3aa: CASSPVGIQETQYF; CDR3nt: TGTGCCAGCTCACCAGTGGGCATCCAAGAGACCCAGTACTTC
abundance: -; v_gene: TRBV3-1/TRBV3-2; d_gene: -; j_gene: TRBJ2-7; CDR3aa: CASSQVAGEDEQYF; CDR3nt: TGTGCCAGCAGCCAAGTCGCCGGAGAGGACGAGCAGTACTTC
abundance: -; v_gene: TRBV7-2; d_gene: -; j_gene: TRBJ2-5; CDR3aa: CASSGQGRETQYF; CDR3nt: TGTGCCAGCAGCGGCCAGGGGAGAGAGACCCAGTACTTC
abundance: -; v_gene: TRBV11-2; d_gene: TRBD1; j_gene: TRBJ2-7; CDR3aa: CASSFNRGYEQYF; CDR3nt: TGTGCCAGCAGCTTCAACAGGGGTTACGAGCAGTACTTC
abundance: -; v_gene: TRBV5-6; d_gene: -; j_gene: TRBJ2-3; CDR3aa: CASSFVDNTDTQYF; CDR3nt: TGTGCCAGCAGCTTTGTGGACAACACAGATACGCAGTATTTT
abundance: -; v_gene: TRBV28; d_gene: TRBD1; j_gene: TRBJ1-1; CDR3aa: CASGFGTGGFTEAFF; CDR3nt: TGTGCCAGCGGCTTTGGGACAGGGGGCTTCACTGAAGCTTTCTTT
abundance: -; v_gene: TRBV5-1; d_gene: -; j_gene: TRBJ2-7; CDR3aa: CASSLSGYF; CDR3nt: TGCGCCAGCAGCCTTTCGGGGTACTTC
abundance: -; v_gene: TRBV28; d_gene: -; j_gene: TRBJ2-2; CDR3aa: CASSFTWLGELFF; CDR3nt: TGTGCCAGCAGTTTTACGTGGCTTGGGGAGCTGTTTTTT
abundance: few; v_gene: TRBV7-2; d_gene: TRBD1; j_gene: TRBJ1-5; CDR3aa: CASSKTGDQPQHF; CDR3nt: TGTGCCAGCAGCAAGACAGGGGATCAGCCCCAGCATTTT
abundance: few; v_gene: TRBV9; d_gene: TRBD2; j_gene: TRBJ2-1; CDR3aa: CASNSGGASNEQFF; CDR3nt: TGTGCCAGCAACAGCGGGGGGGCCTCCAATGAGCAGTTCTTC
abundance: -; v_gene: TRBV18; d_gene: -; j_gene: TRBJ1-2; CDR3aa: CASSLTDSQQGGYTF; CDR3nt: TGTGCCAGCTCACTCACCGACAGCCAACAGGGTGGCTACACCTTC
abundance: -; v_gene: TRBV28; d_gene: -; j_gene: TRBJ1-5; CDR3aa: CASMRSNQPQHF; CDR3nt: TGTGCCAGCATGAGGAGCAATCAGCCCCAGCATTTT
abundance: -; v_gene: TRBV5-4; d_gene: -; j_gene: TRBJ2-5; CDR3aa: CASSLKLAAETQYF; CDR3nt: TGTGCCAGCAGCTTGAAACTAGCCGCAGAGACCCAGTACTTC
abundance: -; v_gene: TRBV7-6; d_gene: TRBD2; j_gene: TRBJ2-1; CDR3aa: CASSLELGLAAYNEQFF; CDR3nt: TGTGCCAGCAGCTTAGAATTGGGACTAGCGGCATACAATGAGCAGTTCTTC
abundance: -; v_gene: TRBV6-2/TRBV6-3; d_gene: TRBD2; j_gene: TRBJ2-7; CDR3aa: CASSPPSGASYEQYF; CDR3nt: TGTGCCAGCAGTCCCCCTAGCGGGGCCTCCTACGAGCAGTACTTC
abundance: -; v_gene: TRBV5-1; d_gene: -; j_gene: TRBJ2-5; CDR3aa: CASTKLRGQETQYF; CDR3nt: TGCGCCAGCACCAAACTCCGGGGACAAGAGACCCAGTACTTC
abundance: -; v_gene: TRBV10-3; d_gene: TRBD1; j_gene: TRBJ1-5; CDR3aa: CAISDRVAQPQHF; CDR3nt: TGTGCCATCAGCGACAGGGTGGCTCAGCCCCAGCATTTT
abundance: -; v_gene: TRBV6-1; d_gene: TRBD1; j_gene: TRBJ2-2; CDR3aa: CASSEIWVGQGGIGELFF; CDR3nt: TGTGCCAGCAGTGAAATCTGGGTGGGACAGGGTGGAATCGGGGAGCTGTTTTTT
abundance: once; v_gene: TRBV25-1; d_gene: -; j_gene: TRBJ1-6; CDR3aa: CASTAGGGGSPLHF; CDR3nt: TGTGCCAGCACCGCTGGGGGGGGAGGCTCACCCCTCCACTTT
abundance: -; v_gene: TRBV5-1; d_gene: TRBD1; j_gene: TRBJ2-5; CDR3aa: CASKEAGQVNQETQYF; CDR3nt: TGCGCCAGCAAGGAGGCGGGACAGGTTAACCAAGAGACCCAGTACTTC
abundance: -; v_gene: TRBV9; d_gene: -; j_gene: TRBJ1-1; CDR3aa: CASSVELNTEAFF; CDR3nt: TGTGCCAGCAGCGTAGAGCTGAACACTGAAGCTTTCTTT
abundance: -; v_gene: TRBV6-2/TRBV6-3; d_gene: -; j_gene: TRBJ1-1; CDR3aa: CASSYSRSFEAFF; CDR3nt: TGTGCCAGCAGTTACTCGCGGAGTTTTGAAGCTTTCTTT
abundance: -; v_gene: TRBV9; d_gene: -; j_gene: TRBJ2-3; CDR3aa: CASSVAGTSTDTQYF; CDR3nt: TGTGCCAGCAGCGTAGCCGGGACTAGCACAGATACGCAGTATTTT